This T cell receptor beta chain derives from a study of cytomegalovirus exposure and HLA in healthy donors (dated by TCRdb to the late 2010s). Looking at the study overall: According to an earlier analysis of 587 of the donors, some 180 million T cells yielded 90 million to 140 million unique TCR beta sequences and more than 250 Gb of sequence data. About 300 gigabases of sequencing data and around 80 million unique TCR sequences made up an early release that covered over 550 HLA-typed donors. Of the 300 to 500 genotyped donors, less than 85% were placed in the genetic ancestry cluster associated with self-reported Caucasian donors. The study aimed to test whether signatures of past pathogen exposure could be identified by cataloging public T cell receptors. The T cell repertoires of 666 subjects were profiled by immunosequencing and related to cytomegalovirus serostatus. Besides the first cohort of 550 to 750 subjects, a separate validation cohort made up of some 110 different subjects was used. To predict cytomegalovirus infection status, the study combined high-throughput TCR immunosequencing, statistical association of individual TCRs with disease status, and machine learning. A later analysis re-examined previously published TCR beta repertoires from more than 550 donors and added high-resolution HLA genotyping to investigate patterns of TCR occurrence. Rather than using new phenotypic data, the later analysis identified candidate immune exposures from TCR beta sequences and from how often those sequences occurred across donors. In an earlier analysis of more than 550 of the donors, high-throughput TCR beta sequencing was used to judge whether each TCR beta V gene segment behaved as functional or pseudogenic. Alongside the repertoire data, information on donor age, sex, ethnicity and CMV serostatus was compiled. A later genetic analysis used genome-wide SNP genotypes for about 65% of the roughly 700 donors, treating that subset as a discovery cohort. Every repertoire in the discovery cohort had been generated on one and the same sequencing platform. HLA typing covered class I and class II loci at four-digit resolution. The number of donors typed differed by locus, with about 629-630 for A, B, C, DRB1 and DQB1, approximately 500 for DQA1, 600 to 610 for DPA1, and over 400 for DPB1. Because of strong linkage in the cohort, roughly five DR-DQ haplotypes were treated as single units for association and clustering. Across 300 to 500 genotyped donors of the cohort, an average of approximately 220,000 unique TCR beta nucleotide sequences per donor were sequenced, and roughly 20% of those sequences were non-productive.

With regard to this clone: The clone's antigen remains unknown.

The cohort was made up of 650 to 700 healthy bone marrow donors. Cohort members were all nominally healthy when sampled, although unrecorded immune exposures were likely present. The donor was CMV seropositive and belonged to the group of over 250 seropositive cohort members. A peripheral blood sample was provided by each donor, and peripheral blood mononuclear cells were used for TCR beta sequencing. The Qiagen DNeasy Blood Extraction Kit was used to extract genomic DNA from the blood cell samples. General study outcomes and caveats: According to a later analysis, TCR association rates differed among HLA loci, with DRB1 alleles showing the most associated TCRs and HLA-C alleles showing the fewest. Correlated functional status among segregating V segments might be attributable to linkage disequilibrium, but an unknown experimental factor could not be ruled out. Because HLA typing was missing for some donors at each locus, association tests included only the typed subset. In both the original and validation cohorts, the classifier was reported to diagnose cytomegalovirus status with high specificity and sensitivity. The study gave a list of 150 to 200 TCR beta chains associated with cytomegalovirus. In a later analysis, HLA-associated TCR beta chains showed more clonal expansion and lower generation probabilities than non-associated chains that were equally common. A further reported finding was that TCR beta sequences accurately predicted the HLA-A and HLA-B alleles for most subjects in the first cohort. A group of highly shared sequence variants was considered likely to be a technical artifact of the sequencing pipeline. When HLA alleles, especially DR and DQ, strongly co-occurred, TCR associations were difficult to assign to individual alleles. The authors suggested that the approach could potentially be generalized to other disease states and immunological phenotypes. Sequencing depth was assumed to be roughly uniform across donors in the presence/absence analyses, though that assumption may not hold. In an earlier analysis of about 550 of the donors, most TCR beta V segments were observed in productive rearrangements about 90% or about 30% of the time, broadly matching IMGT annotations. Specific HLA alleles were associated with some 15,000 TCR beta sequences at a false discovery rate of 0.05 in a later analysis. Compared with the approximately 720-donor mean, donors in an Asian-associated ancestry cluster had fewer N-insertions in productive TCRs, according to a later genetic analysis. In vitro tests confirmed that a few of the cytomegalovirus-associated TCR beta chains recognize cytomegalovirus antigens. Immune exposure information for the cohort was limited to CMV serostatus. An association between a missense DCLRE1C variant and V-gene and J-gene trimming of TCR beta chains was found in a later genetic analysis and replicated in an independent cohort. According to a later analysis, parvovirus B19, influenza, CMV and Epstein-Barr virus appeared linked to several top co-occurrence clusters. Most CMV-associated TCR beta chains appeared to be HLA-restricted in a later analysis, and the HLA associations seemed to be driven largely by CMV exposure. Most TCR sequences were observed very rarely across donors, whereas some public TCRs were present in many individuals. Only TCR beta chains were sequenced in this cohort, and the absence of alpha or paired-chain data limited detectable features. The earlier analysis of a few hundred of the donors excluded about 16 rarely observed V segments, including chromosome 9 orphons, because counts were too low. The 87-base-pair reads could not distinguish some IMGT-functional V segments, including TRBV6-2 and TRBV6-3, so those segments were excluded.

Receptor libraries were prepared by the immunoSEQ multiplex PCR assay. For the multiplex PCR, a mixture combining 60 forward primers for TCR Vbeta segments and 13 reverse primers for TCR Jbeta segments was used. A multiplex PCR assay on genomic DNA amplified the CDR3 region of rearranged TCR beta genes. The amplified TCR beta libraries were sequenced on the Illumina HiSeq System as 87-base-pair reads. On the authors' methods: A later analysis counted about 80 million unique TCR beta chains across the 666 repertoires, and some 11 million of these chains were shared by at least two donors. To remove PCR and sequencing errors, raw reads were error-corrected and collapsed into unique sequences using a nearest-neighbor algorithm that merged closely related sequences. V, D and J gene segments were assigned by aligning CDR3 sequences to IMGT reference sequences. For a sequence to be retained, a match of at least six nucleotides to both a V gene segment and a J gene segment was required. Rearrangements were classified as productive when the CDR3 lacked stop codons and remained in frame with V and J, and all other rearrangements were classified as non-productive. CDR3 was defined according to IMGT convention as the region running from the second conserved V-encoded cysteine to the conserved J-encoded phenylalanine. The earlier analysis of fewer than 750 of the donors excluded sequences that lacked an unambiguous match to a single V gene segment. In an earlier analysis of roughly 500 of the donors, V segments were called functional above 56.7% productive rearrangements and were called segregating when the between-donor standard deviation exceeded 5%. A statistical classification framework was built for diagnosing cytomegalovirus status from the catalog of TCR beta chain sequences. V and J gene assignment, in a later analysis, came from comparing TCR nucleotide sequences with IMGT/GENE-DB human TR gene sequences. Using the TCRdist pipeline, a later analysis assigned CDR3 sequences along with most-parsimonious VDJ recombination scenarios. In a later analysis, every TCR beta chain was defined by the combination of its CDR3 amino acid sequence and its V-gene family, and reads without a unique V-gene family were dropped. As a way to deal with suspected cross-contamination and a sequencing artifact, a later analysis dropped 450 to 600 nucleotide sequences that were highly shared and had low generation probability. In a later analysis, a clonal expansion index was calculated for each public chain from normalized within-repertoire ranks of inferred template counts. Generation probabilities in a later analysis came from a VDJ recombination model fitted to out-of-frame rearrangements, and those results were checked against IGoR. Hypergeometric tests were used in a later analysis to score TCR-TCR, TCR-HLA and TCR-CMV co-occurrence, with a repertoire-size bias correction applied to the TCR pairs. In a later analysis, false discovery rates were estimated by permuting HLA or CMV assignments 20 times. In a later analysis, co-occurring TCRs were grouped with DBSCAN, and TCRdist sequence similarity was added when clustering was performed within HLA-allele-positive subsets. Repertoires with fewer than 30,000 or more than 120,000 public chains, plus five repertoires with anomalous nucleotide sharing, were excluded from co-occurrence clustering. TCRdb holds this immuneACCESS table with in-frame rearrangements only. Some clones are missing; in checked studies, unresolved V genes explain under half, and the rest has no known cause. That table supplies the V and J calls and clone size; D and trimming were determined from the DNA. This sample's table carries more than 200,000 clones. The ten largest clones capture 0.75% to 1% of the sample.

The CDR3, cysteine through phenylalanine, is 12 amino acids long. The retained sequence is limited to the CDR3, 36 bases, with the frame set at the first base. According to the germline V gene (reference sequence), CDR1 reads SEHNR and CDR2 reads FQNEAQ. V lost 4 bases and J lost 0 bases; the stretch between them is 3 bases long. This sequence was found in a woman aged 25 to 39 in good health and CMV-seropositive. Recombination joined TRBV7-9 with TRBJ1-1; the D gene identity is not certain. The specimen was PBMCs. The DNA sequence is as follows: TGTGCCAGCAGCTCTATGAACACTGAAGCTTTCTTT. Translated, it gives CASSSMNTEAFF.